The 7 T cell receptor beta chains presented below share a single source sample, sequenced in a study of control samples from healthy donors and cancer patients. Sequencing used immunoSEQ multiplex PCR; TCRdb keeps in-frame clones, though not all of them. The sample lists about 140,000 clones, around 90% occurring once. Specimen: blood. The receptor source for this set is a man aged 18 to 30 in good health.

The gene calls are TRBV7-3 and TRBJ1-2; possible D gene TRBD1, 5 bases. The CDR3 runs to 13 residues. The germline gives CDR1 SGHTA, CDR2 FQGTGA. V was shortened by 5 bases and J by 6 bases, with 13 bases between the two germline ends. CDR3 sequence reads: CASSPQGSDGYTF. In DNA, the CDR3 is TGTGCCAGCAGCCCGCAGGGTTCGGATGGCTACACCTTC.

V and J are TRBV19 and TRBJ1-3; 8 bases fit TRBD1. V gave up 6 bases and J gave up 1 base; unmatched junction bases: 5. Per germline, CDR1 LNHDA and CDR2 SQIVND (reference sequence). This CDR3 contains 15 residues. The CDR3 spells CASSLDRGSGNTIYF. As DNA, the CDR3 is TGTGCCAGTAGCCTCGACAGGGGATCTGGAAACACCATATATTTT.

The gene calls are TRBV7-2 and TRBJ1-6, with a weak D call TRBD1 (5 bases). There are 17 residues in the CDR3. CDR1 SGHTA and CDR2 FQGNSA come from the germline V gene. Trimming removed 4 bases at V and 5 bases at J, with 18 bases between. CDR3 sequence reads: CASSYWTRQTNNSPLHF. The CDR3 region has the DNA TGTGCCAGCAGCTACTGGACGAGACAGACCAATAATTCACCCCTCCACTTT. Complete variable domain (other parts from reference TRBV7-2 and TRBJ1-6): GAGVSQSPSNKVTEKGKDVELRCDPISGHTALYWYRQSLGQGLEFLIYFQGNSAPDKSGLPSDRFSAERTGGSVSTLTIQRTQQEDSAVYLCASSYWTRQTNNSPLHFGNGTRLTVT.

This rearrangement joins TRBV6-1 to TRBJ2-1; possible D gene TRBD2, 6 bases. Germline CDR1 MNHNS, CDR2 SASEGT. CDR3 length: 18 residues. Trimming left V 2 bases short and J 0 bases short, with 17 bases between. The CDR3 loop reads CASSERGRGVNSYNEQFF. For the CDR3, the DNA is TGTGCCAGCAGTGAACGGGGTCGCGGGGTGAACTCCTACAATGAGCAGTTCTTC.

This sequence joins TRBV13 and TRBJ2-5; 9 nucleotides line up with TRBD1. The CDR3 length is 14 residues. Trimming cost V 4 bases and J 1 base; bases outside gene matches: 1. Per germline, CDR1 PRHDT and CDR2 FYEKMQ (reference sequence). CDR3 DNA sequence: TGTGCCAGCAGCTCACAGGGGGCCCAAGAGACCCAGTACTTC. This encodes CASSSQGAQETQYF.

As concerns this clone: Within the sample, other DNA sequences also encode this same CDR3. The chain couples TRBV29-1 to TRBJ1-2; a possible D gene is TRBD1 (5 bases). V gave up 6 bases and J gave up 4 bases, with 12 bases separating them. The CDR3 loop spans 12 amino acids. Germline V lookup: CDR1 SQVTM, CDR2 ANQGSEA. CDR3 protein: CSVQGGSYGYTF. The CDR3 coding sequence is TGCAGCGTGCAGGGTGGGAGCTATGGCTACACCTTC.

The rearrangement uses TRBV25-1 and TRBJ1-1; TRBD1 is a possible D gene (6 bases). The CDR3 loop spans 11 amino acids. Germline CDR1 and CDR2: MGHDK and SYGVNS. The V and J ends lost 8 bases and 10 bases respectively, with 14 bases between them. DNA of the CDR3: TGTGCCAGCCTTAACAGGGATGGAGCTTTCTTT. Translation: CASLNRDGAFF.